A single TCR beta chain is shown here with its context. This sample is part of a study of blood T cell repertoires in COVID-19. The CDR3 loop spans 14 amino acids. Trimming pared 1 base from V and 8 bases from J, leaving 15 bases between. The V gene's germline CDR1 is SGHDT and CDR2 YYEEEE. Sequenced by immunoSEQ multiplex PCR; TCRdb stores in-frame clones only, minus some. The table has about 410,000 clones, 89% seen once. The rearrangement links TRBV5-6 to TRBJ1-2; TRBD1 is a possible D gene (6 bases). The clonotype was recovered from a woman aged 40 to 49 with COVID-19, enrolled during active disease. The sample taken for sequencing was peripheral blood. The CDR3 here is CASSLHGTLGGYTF. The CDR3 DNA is TGTGCCAGCAGCTTGCACGGGACACTGGGAGGCTACACCTTC.